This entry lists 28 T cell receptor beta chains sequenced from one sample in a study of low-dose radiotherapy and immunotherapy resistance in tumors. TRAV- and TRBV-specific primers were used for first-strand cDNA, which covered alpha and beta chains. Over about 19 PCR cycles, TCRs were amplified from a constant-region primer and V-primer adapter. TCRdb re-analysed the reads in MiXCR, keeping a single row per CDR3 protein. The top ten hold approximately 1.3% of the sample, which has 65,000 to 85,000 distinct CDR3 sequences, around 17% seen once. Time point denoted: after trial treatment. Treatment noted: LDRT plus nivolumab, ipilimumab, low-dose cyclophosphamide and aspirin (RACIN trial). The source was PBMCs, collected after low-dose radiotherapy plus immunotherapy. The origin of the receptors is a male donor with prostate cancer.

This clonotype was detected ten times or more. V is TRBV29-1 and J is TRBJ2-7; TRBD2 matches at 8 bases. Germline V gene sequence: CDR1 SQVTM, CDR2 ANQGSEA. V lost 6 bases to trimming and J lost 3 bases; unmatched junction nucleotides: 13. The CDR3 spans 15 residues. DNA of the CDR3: TGCAGCGTATCGGGACTAGTGGGGGACTACTACGAGCAGTACTTC. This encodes CSVSGLVGDYYEQYF.

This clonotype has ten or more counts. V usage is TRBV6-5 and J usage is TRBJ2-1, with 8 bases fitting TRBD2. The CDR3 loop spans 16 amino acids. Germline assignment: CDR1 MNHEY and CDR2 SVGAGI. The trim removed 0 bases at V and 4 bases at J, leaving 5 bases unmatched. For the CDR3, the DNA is TGTGCCAGCAGTTACTCAACCGCGGGAGGATACAATGAGCAGTTCTTC. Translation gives CASSYSTAGGYNEQFF.

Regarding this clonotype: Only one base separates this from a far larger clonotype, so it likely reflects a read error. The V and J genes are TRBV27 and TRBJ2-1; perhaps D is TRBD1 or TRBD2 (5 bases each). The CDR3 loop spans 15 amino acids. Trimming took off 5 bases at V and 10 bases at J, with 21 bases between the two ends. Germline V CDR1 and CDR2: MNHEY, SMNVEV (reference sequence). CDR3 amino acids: CASSGLGTPSYEQFF. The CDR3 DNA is TGTGCCAGCAGTGGCCTGGGGACCCCTTCCTACGAGCAGTTCTTC.

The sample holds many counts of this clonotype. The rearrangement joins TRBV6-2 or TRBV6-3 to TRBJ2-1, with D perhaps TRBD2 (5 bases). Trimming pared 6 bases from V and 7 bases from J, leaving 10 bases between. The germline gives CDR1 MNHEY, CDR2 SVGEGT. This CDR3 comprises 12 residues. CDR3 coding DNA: TGTGCCAGCAGGTATCCGGGGAATGAGCAGTTCTTC. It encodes CASRYPGNEQFF.

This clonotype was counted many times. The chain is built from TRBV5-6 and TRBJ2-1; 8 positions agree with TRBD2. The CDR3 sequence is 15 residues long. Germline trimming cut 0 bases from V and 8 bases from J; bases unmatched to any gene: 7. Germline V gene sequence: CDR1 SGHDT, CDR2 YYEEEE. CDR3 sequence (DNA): TGTGCCAGCAGCTTGGTGCGCCTAGCGGGTGATGAGCAGTTCTTC. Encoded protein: CASSLVRLAGDEQFF.

CDR3 nucleotides: TGCGCCAGCAGTCAAGGGGACAGGGGTCGCTCCTACGAGCAGTACTTC. Translated: CASSQGDRGRSYEQYF. The chain recombines TRBV23-1 with TRBJ2-7, with TRBD1 matching over 10 bases. TRBV23-1 is designated an ORF whose function remains uncertain. This CDR3 is 16 amino acids long. Trimming cost V 2 bases and J 0 bases; bases outside gene matches: 4.

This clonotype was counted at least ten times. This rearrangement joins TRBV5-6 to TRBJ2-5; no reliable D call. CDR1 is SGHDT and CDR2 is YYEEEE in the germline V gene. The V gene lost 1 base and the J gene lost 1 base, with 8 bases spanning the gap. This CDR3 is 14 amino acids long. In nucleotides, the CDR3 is TGTGCCAGCAGCTTGATAGTGCCCCAAGAGACCCAGTACTTC. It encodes CASSLIVPQETQYF. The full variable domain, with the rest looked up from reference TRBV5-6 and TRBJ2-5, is DAGVTQSPTHLIKTRGQQVTLRCSPKSGHDTVSWYQQALGQGPQFIFQYYEEEERQRGNFPDRFSGHQFPNYSSELNVNALLLGDSALYLCASSLIVPQETQYFGPGTRLLVL.

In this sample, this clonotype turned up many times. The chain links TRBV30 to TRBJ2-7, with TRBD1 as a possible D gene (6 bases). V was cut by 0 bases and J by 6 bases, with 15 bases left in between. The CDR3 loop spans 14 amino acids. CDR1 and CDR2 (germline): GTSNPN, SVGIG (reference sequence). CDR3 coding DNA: TGTGCCTGGAGTGTCTTTCAGGGGTATCGCGAGCAGTACTTC. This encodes CAWSVFQGYREQYF.

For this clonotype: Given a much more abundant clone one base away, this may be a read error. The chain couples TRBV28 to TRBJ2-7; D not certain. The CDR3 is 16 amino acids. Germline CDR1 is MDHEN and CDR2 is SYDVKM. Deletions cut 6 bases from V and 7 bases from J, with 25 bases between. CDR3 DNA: TGTGCCAGCAGCCTCCCCAGACTGGCCACCTACAATGAGCAGTACTTC. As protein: CASSLPRLATYNEQYF.

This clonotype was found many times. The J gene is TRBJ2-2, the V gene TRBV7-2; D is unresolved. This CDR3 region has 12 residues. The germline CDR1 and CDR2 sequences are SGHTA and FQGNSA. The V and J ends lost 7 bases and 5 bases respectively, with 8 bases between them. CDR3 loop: CASTLETGELFF. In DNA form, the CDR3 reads TGTGCCAGCACCCTAGAGACCGGGGAGCTGTTTTTT.

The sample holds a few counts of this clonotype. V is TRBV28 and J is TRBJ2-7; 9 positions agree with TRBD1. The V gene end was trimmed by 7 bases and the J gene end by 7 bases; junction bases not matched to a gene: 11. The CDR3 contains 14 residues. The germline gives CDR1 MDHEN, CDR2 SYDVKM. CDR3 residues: CASTLGTGRREQYF. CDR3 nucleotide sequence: TGTGCCAGCACCCTCGGGACAGGGCGTAGGGAGCAGTACTTC.

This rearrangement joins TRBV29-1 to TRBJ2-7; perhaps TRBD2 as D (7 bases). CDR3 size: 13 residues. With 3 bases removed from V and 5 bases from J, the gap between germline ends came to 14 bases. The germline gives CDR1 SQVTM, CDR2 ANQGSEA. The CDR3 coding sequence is TGCAGCGTTGATAGGGGGGGCGGGGACGAGCAGTACTTC. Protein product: CSVDRGGGDEQYF.

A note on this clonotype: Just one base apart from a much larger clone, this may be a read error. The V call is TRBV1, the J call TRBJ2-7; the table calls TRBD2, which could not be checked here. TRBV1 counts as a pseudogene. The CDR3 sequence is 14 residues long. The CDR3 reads CASSQSWGDNEQYF. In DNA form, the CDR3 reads TGTGCCAGCAGCCAATCGTGGGGAGACAATGAGCAGTACTTC.

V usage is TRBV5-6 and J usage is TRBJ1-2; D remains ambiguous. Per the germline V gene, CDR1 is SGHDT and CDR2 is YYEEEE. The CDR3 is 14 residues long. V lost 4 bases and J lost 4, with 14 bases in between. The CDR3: CASSPTGFAYGYTF. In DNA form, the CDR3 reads TGTGCCAGCAGCCCGACGGGATTCGCCTATGGCTACACCTTC.

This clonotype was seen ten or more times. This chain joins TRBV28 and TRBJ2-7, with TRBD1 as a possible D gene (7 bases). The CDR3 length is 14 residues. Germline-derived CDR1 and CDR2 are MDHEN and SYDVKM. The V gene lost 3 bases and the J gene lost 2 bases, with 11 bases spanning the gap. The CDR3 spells CASSFDREAYEQYF. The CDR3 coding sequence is TGTGCCAGCAGTTTTGACAGGGAGGCCTACGAGCAGTACTTC. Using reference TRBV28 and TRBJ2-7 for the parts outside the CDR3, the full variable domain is DVKVTQSSRYLVKRTGEKVFLECVQDMDHENMFWYRQDPGLGLRLIYFSYDVKMKEKGDIPEGYSVSREKKERFSLILESASTNQTSMYLCASSFDREAYEQYFGPGTRLTVT.

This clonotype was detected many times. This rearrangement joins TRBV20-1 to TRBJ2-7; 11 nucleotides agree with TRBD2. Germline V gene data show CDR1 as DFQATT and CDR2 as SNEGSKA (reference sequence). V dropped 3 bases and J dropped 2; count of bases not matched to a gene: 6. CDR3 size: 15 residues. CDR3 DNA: TGCAGTGCTAGTTCGGCTAGCGGGAGGACCTACGAGCAGTACTTC. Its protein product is CSASSASGRTYEQYF.

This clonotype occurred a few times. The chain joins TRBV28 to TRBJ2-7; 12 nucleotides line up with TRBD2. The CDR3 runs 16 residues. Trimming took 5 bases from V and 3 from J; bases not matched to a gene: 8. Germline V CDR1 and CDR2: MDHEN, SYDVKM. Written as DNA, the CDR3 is TGTGCCAGCAGTCCCCGGACTAGCGGGGCTCTCTACGAGCAGTACTTC. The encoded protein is CASSPRTSGALYEQYF.

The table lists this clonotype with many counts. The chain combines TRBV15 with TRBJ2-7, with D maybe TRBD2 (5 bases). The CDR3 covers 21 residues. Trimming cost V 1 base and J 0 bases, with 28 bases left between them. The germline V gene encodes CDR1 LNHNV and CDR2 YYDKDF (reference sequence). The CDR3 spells CATSRGGRVGHVSRVSYEQYF. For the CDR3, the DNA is TGTGCCACCAGCAGAGGGGGTCGGGTAGGCCACGTATCGCGGGTCTCCTACGAGCAGTACTTC.

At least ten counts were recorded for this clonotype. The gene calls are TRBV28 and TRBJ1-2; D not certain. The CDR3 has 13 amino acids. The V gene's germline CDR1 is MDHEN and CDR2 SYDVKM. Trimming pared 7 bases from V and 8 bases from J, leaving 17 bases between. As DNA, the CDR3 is TGTGCCAGCACTCCAAAGATCTACGACGGCTACACCTTC. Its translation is CASTPKIYDGYTF.

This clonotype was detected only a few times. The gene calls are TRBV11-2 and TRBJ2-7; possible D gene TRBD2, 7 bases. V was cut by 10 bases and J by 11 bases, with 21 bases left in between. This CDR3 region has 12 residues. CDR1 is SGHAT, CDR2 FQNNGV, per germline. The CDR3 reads CATEGGGGPEYF. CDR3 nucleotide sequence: TGTGCCACCGAGGGGGGGGGAGGGCCGGAGTACTTC.

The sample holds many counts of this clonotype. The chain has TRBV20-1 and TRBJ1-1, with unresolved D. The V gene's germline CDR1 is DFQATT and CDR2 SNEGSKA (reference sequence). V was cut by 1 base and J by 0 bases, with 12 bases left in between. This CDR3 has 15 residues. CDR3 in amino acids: CSARVGGSLNTEAFF. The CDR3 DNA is TGCAGTGCTAGAGTGGGAGGAAGTTTGAACACTGAAGCTTTCTTT.

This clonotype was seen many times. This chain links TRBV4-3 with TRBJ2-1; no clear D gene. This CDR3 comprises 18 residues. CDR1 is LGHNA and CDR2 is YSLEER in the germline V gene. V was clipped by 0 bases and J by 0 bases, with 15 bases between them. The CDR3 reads CASSQDWDLPSSYNEQFF. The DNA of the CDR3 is TGCGCCAGCAGCCAAGATTGGGATCTACCGTCCTCCTACAATGAGCAGTTCTTC.

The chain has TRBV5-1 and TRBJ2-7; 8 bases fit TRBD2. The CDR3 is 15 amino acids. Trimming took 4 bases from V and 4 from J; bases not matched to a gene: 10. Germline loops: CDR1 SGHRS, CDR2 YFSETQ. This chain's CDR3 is CASSPRASGSYEQYF. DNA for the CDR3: TGCGCCAGCAGCCCCCGGGCTAGCGGGTCATACGAGCAGTACTTC.

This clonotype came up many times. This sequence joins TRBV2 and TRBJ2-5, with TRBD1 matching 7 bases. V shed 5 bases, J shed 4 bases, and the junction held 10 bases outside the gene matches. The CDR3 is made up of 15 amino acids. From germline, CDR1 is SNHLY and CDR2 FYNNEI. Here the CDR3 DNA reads TGTGCCAGCAGTATTGCCTCCGGGACAGCAGAGACCCAGTACTTC. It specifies CASSIASGTAETQYF.

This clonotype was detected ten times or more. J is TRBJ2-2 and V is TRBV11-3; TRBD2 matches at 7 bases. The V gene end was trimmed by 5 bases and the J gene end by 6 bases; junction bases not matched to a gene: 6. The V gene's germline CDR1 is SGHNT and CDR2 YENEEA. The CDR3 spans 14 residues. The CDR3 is CASSHSGGAGELFF. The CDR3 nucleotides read TGTGCCAGCAGCCACTCGGGGGGAGCCGGGGAGCTGTTTTTT.

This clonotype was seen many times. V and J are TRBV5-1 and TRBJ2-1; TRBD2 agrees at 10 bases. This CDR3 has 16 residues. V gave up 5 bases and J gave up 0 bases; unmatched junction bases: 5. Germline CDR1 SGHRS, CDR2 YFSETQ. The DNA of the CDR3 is TGCGCCAGCAGTGGAAGCGGGAGGGCCTCCTACAATGAGCAGTTCTTC. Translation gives CASSGSGRASYNEQFF.

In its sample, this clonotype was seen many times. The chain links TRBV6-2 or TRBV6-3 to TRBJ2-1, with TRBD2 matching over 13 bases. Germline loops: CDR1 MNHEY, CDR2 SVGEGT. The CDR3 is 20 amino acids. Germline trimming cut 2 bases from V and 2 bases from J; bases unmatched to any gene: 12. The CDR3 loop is CASSYPVWTSGRATYNEQFF. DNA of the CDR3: TGTGCCAGCAGTTACCCCGTTTGGACTAGCGGGAGAGCTACCTACAATGAGCAGTTCTTC.

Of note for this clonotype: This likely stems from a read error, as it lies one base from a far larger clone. The CDR3 DNA is TGTGCCAGCATGAACGTAGATCAGCCCCAGCATTTT. Translated: CASMNVDQPQHF. This chain links TRBV27 with TRBJ1-5; D remains ambiguous. V gave up 7 bases and J gave up 5 bases, with 9 bases separating them. The CDR3 spans 12 residues. From germline, CDR1 is MNHEY and CDR2 SMNVEV (reference sequence).